The present TCR beta chain was sequenced within a study of radiation and T cells in renal cell carcinoma. General study points: Top tumor clonotypes rose in blood 2 weeks post-radiation, then contracted.

Sequencing used immunoSEQ multiplex PCR; TCRdb keeps in-frame clones, though not all of them. The repertoire holds around 74,000 clones, 75% to 90% seen once, with 2.4% in the top ten. For this clone: What it recognizes is unknown.

Germline lookup yields CDR1 SGHKS and CDR2 YYEKEE (reference sequence). V lost 1 base to trimming and J lost 4 bases, with 11 bases between them. The CDR3 length is 14 residues. Regarding time point: blood 4 weeks post-SBRT, at nephrectomy. Treatment: 15 Gy SBRT to primary tumor, nephrectomy 4 weeks later. Nephrectomy followed 15 Gy stereotactic body radiation by 4 weeks. The patient's renal cell carcinoma had clear cell pathology. Material: blood, obtained from a patient whose treatment included radiotherapy and nephrectomy. The sequence was obtained from an older woman with renal cell carcinoma. The rearrangement joins TRBV5-5 to TRBJ1-1, with D possibly TRBD1 on 6 matching bases. The DNA of the CDR3 is TGTGCCAGCAGCTTGAATCAGGGGACCACTGAAGCTTTCTTT. It yields the protein CASSLNQGTTEAFF.